The present TCR beta chain was sequenced within a study of blood T cell repertoires in COVID-19. TCRdb's table, derived via immunoSEQ multiplex PCR, lists solely in-frame clones and lacks some. The table shows some 220,000 clones, with approximately 85% occurring only once. V shed 7 bases, J shed 0 bases, and the junction held 3 bases outside the gene matches. This CDR3 contains 13 residues. Germline CDR1 is SNHLY and CDR2 is FYNNEI. The chain couples TRBV2 to TRBJ2-7; 7 positions agree with TRBD1. The sequencing input was peripheral blood. The TCR comes from a woman in her seventies with COVID-19, enrolled during active disease. The CDR3: CASKGAISYEQYF. In DNA, the CDR3 is TGTGCCAGCAAGGGGGCAATCTCCTACGAGCAGTACTTC.